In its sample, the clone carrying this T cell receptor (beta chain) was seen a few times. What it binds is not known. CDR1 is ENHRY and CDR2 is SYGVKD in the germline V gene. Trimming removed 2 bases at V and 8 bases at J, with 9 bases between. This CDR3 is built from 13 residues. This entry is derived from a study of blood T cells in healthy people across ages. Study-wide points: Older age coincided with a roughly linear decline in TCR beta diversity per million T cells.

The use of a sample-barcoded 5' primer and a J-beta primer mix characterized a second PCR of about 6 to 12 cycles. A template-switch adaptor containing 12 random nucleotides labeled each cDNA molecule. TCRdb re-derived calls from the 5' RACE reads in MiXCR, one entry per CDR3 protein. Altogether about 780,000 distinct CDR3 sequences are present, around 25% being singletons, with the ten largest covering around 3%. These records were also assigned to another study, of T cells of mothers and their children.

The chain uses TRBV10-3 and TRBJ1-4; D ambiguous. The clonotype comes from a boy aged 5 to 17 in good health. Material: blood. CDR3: CAISEGPEEKLFF. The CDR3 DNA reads TGTGCCATCAGTGAGGGACCGGAAGAAAAACTGTTTTTT.